This T cell receptor beta chain is from a study of cytotoxic CD8 clonotypes in ibrutinib-treated CLL. Turning to the study itself: IGHV unmutated 17 to 18; relapsed/refractory about 10; treatment-naive more than 14.

V dropped 0 bases and J dropped 6 bases, with 13 bases sitting between them. The CDR3 extends over 14 amino acids. CDR1 and CDR2 (germline): SGDLS, YYNGEE. Data came from immunoSEQ multiplex PCR; TCRdb stores just in-frame clones and leaves some out. The sample lists 150,000 to 200,000 clones; about 88% were seen once. As to this clone: Its matching antigen is unknown.

Study findings and constraints: The study found clonality rose at ibrutinib response, then fell toward baseline at progression.

The source material was PBMCs, sampled at disease progression, from a patient treated with ibrutinib. The sequence was collected from a human donor with chronic lymphocytic leukemia. This rearrangement joins TRBV9 to TRBJ2-7; TRBD2 is a possible D gene (5 bases). CDR3 in amino acids: CASSVDGRAGEQYF. CDR3 nucleotides: TGTGCCAGCAGCGTAGACGGGCGGGCCGGCGAGCAGTACTTC. Based on the CDR3 plus reference TRBV9 and TRBJ2-7, the full variable domain is DSGVTQTPKHLITATGQRVTLRCSPRSGDLSVYWYQQSLDQGLQFLIQYYNGEERAKGNILERFSAQQFPDLHSELNLSSLELGDSALYFCASSVDGRAGEQYFGPGTRLTVT.